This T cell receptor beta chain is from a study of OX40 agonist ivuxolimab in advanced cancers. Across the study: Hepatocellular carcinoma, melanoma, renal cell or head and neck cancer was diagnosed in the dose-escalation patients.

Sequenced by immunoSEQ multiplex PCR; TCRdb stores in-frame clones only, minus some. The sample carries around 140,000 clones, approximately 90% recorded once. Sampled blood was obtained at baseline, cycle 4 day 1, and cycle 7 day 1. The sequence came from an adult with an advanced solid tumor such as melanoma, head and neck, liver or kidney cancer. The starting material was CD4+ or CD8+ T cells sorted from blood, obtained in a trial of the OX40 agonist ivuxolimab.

The CDR3 sequence is CASSSTDRNIQYF. CDR3 DNA sequence: TGCGCCAGCAGCTCGACCGATAGAAACATTCAGTACTTC. V usage is TRBV5-1 and J usage is TRBJ2-4, with D unresolved. The V gene lost 3 bases and the J gene lost 6 bases, with 10 bases spanning the gap. Germline values: CDR1 SGHRS, CDR2 YFSETQ. The CDR3 is made up of 13 amino acids.